This T cell receptor (beta chain) was sequenced for a study of Ad26.COV2.S vaccination and SARS-CoV-2 variants. Study in general: Donor had been placed in the Ad26.COV2.S arm of the COV1001 trial. Participants got Ad26.COV2.S intramuscularly, once or twice 56 days apart. Findings and limits, study-wide: Possible underestimation of total T cell responses by the TCR breadth and depth analyses was noted. Vaccinated individuals (as opposed to placebo recipients) had higher spike-specific TCR breadth.

Only in-frame clones appear in the TCRdb table, and some are missing; sequencing was by immunoSEQ multiplex PCR. This table has roughly 300,000 clones, around nine tenths appearing once. With regard to this clone: What it recognizes is unknown.

V gave up 4 bases and J gave up 2 bases, with 14 bases separating them. This CDR3 region has 15 residues. Germline CDR1 MNHEY, CDR2 SVGAGI. The treatment was: some 20 received Ad26.COV2.S at low or high dose, single or two shots; about 5 received placebo; per-sample allocation not given. Sampling was done on day 63 after the first vaccine or placebo injection. This chain joins TRBV6-5 and TRBJ1-2; tentative D call: TRBD1 (6 bases). This sequence originates from a person between 18 and 60 years old who received the Ad26.COV2.S COVID-19 vaccine or a placebo. The sequencing used peripheral blood, collected in a trial of Ad26.COV2.S vaccine versus placebo. The CDR3: CASSWGEGVNYGYTF. The CDR3 nucleotides read TGTGCCAGCAGTTGGGGAGAGGGGGTGAACTATGGCTACACCTTC.